This TCR beta chain appears in the sequencing data of a study of a mutant IDH1 vaccine in newly diagnosed glioma (TCRdb year 2021). Background on the whole study: Patients received eight vaccinations in weeks 1, 3, 5, 7, 11, 15, 19 and 23, corresponding to visits V03 through V10. Prior to enrollment, patients had been given standard therapy consisting of radiotherapy alone, temozolomide alone, or radiochemotherapy with temozolomide, with the combination given to most patients. Vaccination was initiated 4-6 weeks after radiotherapy alone, or concurrently with temozolomide cycles in the chemotherapy-containing groups. Six visits were used for peripheral blood collection: V03 (baseline), V05, V07, V10, V12 and V13. For exploratory analyses, longitudinal TCRB deep sequencing was carried out in 25 treated patients wherever samples were available. The roughly 30 treated patients were 62.5% male and about 40% female, with a mean age of approximately 40 years. General findings and caveats noted by the study authors: Across multiple MHC alleles, vaccine-induced immune responses were seen in 90% to 95% of patients. Changes in the top peripheral T cell clonotypes picked up by TCRB sequencing did not appear to be linked to pseudoprogression. According to the authors, sample limitations meant that analyses of patient blood samples could not be reproduced. PBMC samples for TCRB deep sequencing were selected based on availability.

Read against the paper, the sample's time point label means: week 5, during vaccination. Each vaccine dose, consisting of 300 ug of a 20-mer mutant IDH1 peptide in Montanide, was administered subcutaneously with topical imiquimod. Donors had newly diagnosed WHO grade 3 or 4 IDH1-mutant astrocytomas with loss of nuclear ATRX. The samples were drawn from NOA16, a multicentre, single-arm, open-label phase I trial in Germany that tested a mutant IDH1 peptide vaccine in humans for the first time. Genomic DNA for TCRB sequencing was extracted from EDTA blood using the DNeasy Blood and Tissue Kit. The CDR3 runs 14 amino acids, cysteine and phenylalanine included. Only the CDR3 DNA stays, 42 bases, in frame from base 1. As encoded in the germline V gene, CDR1 is SGHTA while CDR2 is FQGTGA. Cut back by 2 bases and 6 bases, the V and J ends lie 10 bases apart. This clone showed up just a few times. The antigen it binds to is not known. No per-base quality is available; no much larger clone lies one base away.

The library relied on the immunoSEQ multiplex PCR assay. Rearranged TCR beta chain sequences were amplified using the hsTCRB Kit according to the manufacturer's protocol. Sequencing of TCRB libraries was carried out on an Illumina MiSeq. The study's processing was this. The kit vendor's proprietary platform handled demultiplexing, trimming and gene mapping. TCRdb re-hosts the immuneACCESS table, in-frame sequences only. Its copies lack some clones; in the studies checked, an unresolved V gene accounts for under half of them, and the cause for the rest is not known. V and J calls and clone size are those listed in that table; D and trimming were worked out from the DNA. For this sample there are about 50,000 clones; just under 80% appear just once. In total, the top ten clones hold about 5% of the sample.

Rearrangement joined TRBV7-3 to TRBJ2-2, with no reliable assignment of the D segment. The source is a man in his fifties or sixties with glioma. The source was PBMCs, collected from a glioma patient whose treatment included an IDH1 peptide vaccine. The CDR3 protein sequence reads: CASSLEAGPGELFF. DNA sequence: TGTGCCAGCAGCTTAGAGGCAGGACCCGGGGAGCTGTTTTTT.